The sequence of this T cell receptor (beta chain) was determined in a study of beta chain features in type 1 diabetes. Across the whole study: Patients were similar to healthy donors in age and gender (as well as in cell yields).

This clone was detected only a few times. What it binds is unknown. Germline loops: CDR1 SGHAT, CDR2 FQNNGV. The CDR3 runs to 17 residues. Unmatched junction bases numbered 5, after V lost 1 base and J lost 0 bases. Purity (above 98%) was reached by all sorted populations. The entirety of the isolated RNA underwent reverse transcription, so expressed TCRB transcripts were sequenced. TCRdb's table, derived via immunoSEQ multiplex PCR, lists solely in-frame clones and lacks some. Of a few hundred thousand clones detected, 9.6% appear once; the ten largest clones hold about 0.63%. Whole-study results and caveats: TCRB CDR3 length was moderately but significantly reduced in all four CD4+ subsets of Type 1 diabetes patients. Naive, central memory and regulatory TCRB repertoires appeared more similar among patients than healthy donors.

The rearrangement uses TRBV11-2 and TRBJ1-3, with 8 bases fitting TRBD1. The specimen was central memory CD4+ T cells from blood. The receptor was derived from a man aged 25-45 years with type 1 diabetes. The CDR3 DNA reads as TGTGCCAGCAGCTTAGTAGGCGACAGGGGCTCTGGAAACACCATATATTTT. Translation gives CASSLVGDRGSGNTIYF.